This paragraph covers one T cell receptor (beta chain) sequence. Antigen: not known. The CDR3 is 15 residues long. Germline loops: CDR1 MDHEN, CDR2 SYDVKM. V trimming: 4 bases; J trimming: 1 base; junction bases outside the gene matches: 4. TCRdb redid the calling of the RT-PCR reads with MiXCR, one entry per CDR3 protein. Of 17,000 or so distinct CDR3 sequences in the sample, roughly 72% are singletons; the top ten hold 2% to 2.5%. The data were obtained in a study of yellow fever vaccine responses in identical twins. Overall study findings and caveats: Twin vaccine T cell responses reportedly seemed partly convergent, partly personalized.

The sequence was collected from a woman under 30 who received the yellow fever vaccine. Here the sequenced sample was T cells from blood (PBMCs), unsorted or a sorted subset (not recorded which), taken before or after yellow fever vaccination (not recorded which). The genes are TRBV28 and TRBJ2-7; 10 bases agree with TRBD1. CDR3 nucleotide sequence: TGTGCCAGCAGTTGGGGGGGACAGGGGTCCTACGAGCAGTACGTC. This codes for CASSWGGQGSYEQYV.